These T cell receptor beta chains were read from a single sample in a study of cytotoxic CD8 clonotypes in ibrutinib-treated CLL. This table comes from immunoSEQ multiplex PCR, and its TCRdb copy is limited to in-frame clones, with some not included. The table has tens of thousands of clones, about 70% seen once. The sequences come from PBMCs, collected after 36 months of ibrutinib treatment. These receptors were collected from a human donor with chronic lymphocytic leukemia. The CDR3 runs from the conserved cysteine through the conserved F or W. Each record gives: clone size, V gene, CDR3 protein. Some rows mark clone size as missing; the rest say once, few, many or name a class of expanded clone.

abundance: -
v_gene: TRBV4-2
CDR3aa: CASSQSPSGGYTGELFF

abundance: -
v_gene: TRBV25-1
CDR3aa: CASRAPGGAFF

abundance: -
v_gene: TRBV7-2
CDR3aa: CASSLAVGTNSPLHF

abundance: -
v_gene: TRBV6-6
CDR3aa: CASSYSQTGASYGYTF

abundance: -
v_gene: TRBV2
CDR3aa: CASSGTTSTDTQYF

abundance: few
v_gene: TRBV14
CDR3aa: CASSQRGQEYQETQYF

abundance: once
v_gene: TRBV5-1
CDR3aa: CASSWTGGDSTNEKLFF

abundance: -
v_gene: TRBV5-4
CDR3aa: CASSLSASYGYTF

abundance: once
v_gene: TRBV27
CDR3aa: CASSLYPTGSNEQFF

abundance: once
v_gene: TRBV19
CDR3aa: CASSARWGAGNTEAFF

abundance: -
v_gene: TRBV19
CDR3aa: CASSIFGGDEQYF

abundance: -
v_gene: TRBV4-3
CDR3aa: CASSQDGKGGATNEKLFF

abundance: -
v_gene: TRBV15
CDR3aa: CATSGSNYGYTF

abundance: -
v_gene: TRBV29-1
CDR3aa: CSAKGAGNYEQYF

abundance: -
v_gene: TRBV14
CDR3aa: CASSPNSGALYGYTF

abundance: -
v_gene: TRBV2
CDR3aa: CASSYDSNQPQHF

abundance: -
v_gene: TRBV5-1
CDR3aa: CASSLSGTGSYEQYF

abundance: -
v_gene: TRBV15
CDR3aa: CATSRDRAGDIQYF

abundance: -
v_gene: TRBV10-3
CDR3aa: CAISGIYYGYTF

abundance: -
v_gene: TRBV29-1
CDR3aa: CSAKGGTGNYGYTF

abundance: -
v_gene: TRBV30
CDR3aa: CAWNPRQGRYGYTF

abundance: -
v_gene: TRBV2
CDR3aa: CASRGERDGYTF

abundance: -
v_gene: TRBV20-1
CDR3aa: CSSLGTHEQYF

abundance: -
v_gene: TRBV7-9
CDR3aa: CASVHHRTLSGYTF

abundance: -
v_gene: TRBV4-1
CDR3aa: CASSQEYQGSYEQYF

abundance: -
v_gene: TRBV11-1
CDR3aa: CASSSMDSHYNSPLHF

abundance: -
v_gene: TRBV27
CDR3aa: CASSLIMGHYGYTF

abundance: -
v_gene: TRBV7-8
CDR3aa: CASNSRGTDNTEAFF

abundance: once
v_gene: TRBV7-3
CDR3aa: CASSFYVNNEQFF

abundance: -
v_gene: TRBV4-1
CDR3aa: CASSSRTGTNTEAFF

abundance: -
v_gene: TRBV9
CDR3aa: CASSVDHNEQFF

abundance: -
v_gene: TRBV6-6
CDR3aa: CASYYPAQETQYF

abundance: -
v_gene: TRBV27
CDR3aa: CASSLSRTGIYGYTF

abundance: -
v_gene: TRBV7-3
CDR3aa: CASSPMNTGELFF

abundance: once
v_gene: TRBV18
CDR3aa: CASSPLILDRGRGWTDTQYF